The present T cell receptor (beta chain) was sequenced within a study of T cells in tuberculosis. Sequencing was performed with immunoSEQ multiplex PCR; in TCRdb, only in-frame clones are kept and a portion is missing. The data contain tens of thousands of clones, about 91% of them singletons. Time point here: new active TB diagnosis, blood taken before or within 7 days of starting treatment. Tuberculosis was confirmed by positive sputum smear and/or M. tuberculosis culture. Unsorted cryopreserved PBMC were sequenced, averaging around 100,000 T cells per clinical donor. Trimming left V 3 bases short and J 8 bases short, with 18 bases between. Germline V gene data show CDR1 as SGHNT and CDR2 as YYREEE (reference sequence). The CDR3 is made up of 15 amino acids.

The TCR sequence derives from an adult with tuberculosis. Some clones in this sample may be carry-over from other donors' samples. The sample consisted of PBMCs, taken at tuberculosis diagnosis. This chain uses TRBV5-4 with TRBJ2-1; no reliable D call. The CDR3 DNA sequence: TGTGCCAGCAGCTCCACCCTCGGGTCTCGACATGAGCAGTTCTTC. This translates into CASSSTLGSRHEQFF. Drawing the rest from reference TRBV5-4 and TRBJ2-1, the complete variable domain is ETGVTQSPTHLIKTRGQQVTLRCSSQSGHNTVSWYQQALGQGPQFIFQYYREEENGRGNFPPRFSGLQFPNYSSELNVNALELDDSALYLCASSSTLGSRHEQFFGPGTRLTVL.